Listed below are T cell receptor beta chains from one sample, sequenced in a study of PD-1 blockade in classical Hodgkin lymphoma. Sequencing used immunoSEQ multiplex PCR; TCRdb keeps in-frame clones, though not all of them. The sample yields 45,000 or so clones, over 75% seen once. The source material was peripheral blood mononuclear cells (PBMCs), sampled before the fourth cycle of nivolumab. The receptors come from a human donor with classical Hodgkin lymphoma. CDR3s include the opening cysteine and the closing phenylalanine or tryptophan. A D gene is named only where the DNA matches it firmly. Size is stated for part of the rows, as once, few or many counts, or as a class when the clone is expanded.

d_gene	abundance	v_gene	j_gene	CDR3aa	CDR3nt
TRBD2	.	TRBV19	TRBJ2-2	CASSMAVASGAGELFF	TGTGCCAGTAGTATGGCCGTGGCTAGCGGGGCCGGGGAGCTGTTTTTT
.	.	TRBV30	TRBJ1-6	CAWSVFSAGASGGSPLHF	TGTGCCTGGAGTGTATTTTCGGCAGGGGCGAGTGGAGGTTCACCCCTCCACTTT
.	few	TRBV30	TRBJ2-5	CAWSPIQETQYF	TGTGCCTGGAGCCCCATACAAGAGACCCAGTACTTC
.	.	TRBV10-3	TRBJ1-1	CAISGGEGTEAFF	TGTGCCATCAGTGGGGGGGAGGGCACTGAAGCTTTCTTT
TRBD1	.	TRBV27	TRBJ2-5	CASLWTGGPQETQYF	TGTGCCAGCTTATGGACAGGGGGTCCCCAAGAGACCCAGTACTTC
.	.	TRBV10-3	TRBJ2-3	CAISPGSAFRDTQYF	TGTGCCATCAGTCCGGGATCTGCGTTTCGAGATACGCAGTATTTT
TRBD1	few	TRBV7-2	TRBJ2-7	CASSRDRDYEQYF	TGTGCCAGCAGCCGGGACAGGGACTACGAGCAGTACTTC
.	.	TRBV28	TRBJ2-7	CASSLYYEQYF	TGTGCCAGCAGTCTTTACTACGAGCAGTACTTC
.	few	TRBV6-1	TRBJ1-2	CASSEVGGPVGYTF	TGTGCCAGCAGTGAAGTGGGGGGCCCGGTGGGCTACACCTTC
.	.	TRBV11-3	TRBJ1-1	CASSLGPGAEAFF	TGTGCCAGCAGCTTAGGTCCAGGGGCTGAAGCTTTCTTT
TRBD2	.	TRBV10-3	TRBJ2-1	CAISELATSGLNEQFF	TGTGCCATCAGTGAATTGGCGACTAGCGGTTTAAATGAGCAGTTCTTC
.	.	TRBV7-9	TRBJ2-3	CASSRGGRTQYF	TGTGCCAGCAGCCGCGGGGGCAGAACGCAGTATTTT
.	.	TRBV7-2	TRBJ1-5	CASSFQGTRDQPQHF	TGTGCCAGCAGCTTCCAGGGAACGAGGGATCAGCCCCAGCATTTT
.	.	TRBV11-2	TRBJ2-5	CASSLDQETQYF	TGTGCCAGCAGCTTAGATCAAGAGACCCAGTACTTC
.	few	TRBV5-1	TRBJ2-3	CASSLTPGGGQDTQYF	TGCGCCAGCAGCCTTACCCCGGGCGGGGGCCAAGATACGCAGTATTTT
TRBD2	.	TRBV7-6	TRBJ2-2	CASSMRGKVTGELFF	TGTGCCAGCAGCATGCGGGGGAAGGTCACCGGGGAGCTGTTTTTT
.	.	TRBV11-2	TRBJ1-2	CASSSTYGYTF	TGTGCCAGCAGCTCAACCTATGGCTACACCTTC
TRBD2	.	TRBV5-4	TRBJ2-5	CASSLRGAAGAAGTQYF	TGTGCCAGCAGCTTGCGGGGGGCAGCGGGAGCCGCCGGAACCCAGTACTTC
.	.	TRBV7-3	TRBJ2-6	CASSLNVGAPGANVLTF	TGTGCCAGCAGCTTAAACGTTGGGGCCCCTGGGGCCAACGTCCTGACTTTC
TRBD1	.	TRBV5-5	TRBJ1-5	CASSYGTGDQPQHF	TGTGCCAGCAGCTATGGGACAGGAGATCAGCCCCAGCATTTT
.	.	TRBV7-2	TRBJ1-1	CASSLAPTQNTEAFF	TGTGCCAGCAGCTTAGCGCCAACACAGAACACTGAAGCTTTCTTT
TRBD1	.	TRBV13	TRBJ2-1	CASSRYRGVGYNEQFF	TGTGCCAGCAGTCGCTACAGGGGAGTCGGTTACAATGAGCAGTTCTTC
.	.	TRBV10-2	TRBJ1-6	CASSGGAGNSPLHF	TGCGCCAGCAGTGGAGGGGCCGGTAATTCACCCCTCCACTTT
.	.	TRBV9	TRBJ1-4	CASSPGGMSEKLFF	TGTGCCAGCAGTCCGGGGGGGATGAGCGAAAAACTGTTTTTT
TRBD1	.	TRBV7-2	TRBJ2-7	CASSSQGTGSYEQYF	TGTGCCAGCAGCTCCCAAGGGACAGGGTCCTACGAGCAGTACTTC
.	.	TRBV2	TRBJ2-1	CASSGGPLQFF	TGTGCCAGCAGTGGGGGCCCCTTGCAGTTCTTC
.	.	TRBV2	TRBJ2-3	CASNRQGLTDTQYF	TGTGCCAGCAATCGACAGGGACTCACAGATACGCAGTATTTT
.	.	TRBV9	TRBJ1-5	CASSVGNSNQPQHF	TGTGCCAGCAGCGTAGGAAATAGCAATCAGCCCCAGCATTTT
.	.	TRBV2	TRBJ2-7	CASSEVSLSGTYEQYF	TGTGCCAGCAGTGAAGTTAGCTTAAGTGGAACCTACGAGCAGTACTTC
TRBD2	.	TRBV6-5	TRBJ2-3	CASSSHGLALDTQYF	TGTGCCAGCAGTTCCCATGGACTAGCTTTAGATACGCAGTATTTT
.	.	TRBV7-2	TRBJ2-4	CASSLVGGADIQYF	TGTGCCAGCAGCTTAGTTGGGGGCGCGGACATTCAGTACTTC
.	.	TRBV13	TRBJ2-1	CASSSGGLDNEQFF	TGTGCCAGCAGCTCGGGGGGCCTAGACAATGAGCAGTTCTTC
.	.	TRBV27	TRBJ2-7	CASSFERSYEQYF	TGTGCCAGCAGTTTTGAGCGATCCTACGAGCAGTACTTC